This entry lists 30 T cell receptor beta chains sequenced from one sample in a study of PD-1 blockade in classical Hodgkin lymphoma. Assay used: immunoSEQ multiplex PCR; TCRdb lists only in-frame clones, some missing. Here the sample spans about 20,000 clones, 72% being singletons. Noted time point: cycle 4 day 1 (C4D1), after more than five weeks of nivolumab. Relapse was seen in all patients after autologous stem cell transplantation, and brentuximab vedotin exposure was variable. The authors purified CD4+ T cells from thawed PBMCs by magnetic negative selection. The sample was CD4+ T cells from blood, taken before the fourth cycle of nivolumab. The receptors stem from a human donor with classical Hodgkin lymphoma.

The chain employs TRBV11-2 and TRBJ2-3; D gene unclear. CDR1 and CDR2 from the germline V gene are SGHAT and FQNNGV. The CDR3 runs 14 residues. Trimming pared 3 bases from V and 0 bases from J, leaving 7 bases between. The CDR3 region is CASSFGRSTDTQYF. The CDR3 bases are TGTGCCAGCAGCTTCGGGCGGAGCACAGATACGCAGTATTTT.

V and J are TRBV28 and TRBJ1-5, with 8 bases identical to TRBD1. This CDR3 is 18 amino acids long. V was pared by 2 bases and J by 2 bases, with 11 bases of the junction left unmatched. The V gene's germline CDR1 is MDHEN and CDR2 SYDVKM. The CDR3 sequence is CASSLIVTGVNRNQPQHF. CDR3 DNA: TGTGCCAGCAGTTTAATCGTGACAGGGGTAAATCGCAATCAGCCCCAGCATTTT.

The V call is TRBV7-9, the J call TRBJ1-2; no firm D call. V was clipped by 5 bases and J by 7 bases, with 11 bases between them. The CDR3 runs to 12 residues. Per germline, CDR1 SEHNR and CDR2 FQNEAQ (reference sequence). DNA of the CDR3: TGTGCCAGCAGCGCGCTATGGGGTGGCTACACCTTC. It yields the protein CASSALWGGYTF.

This clone was counted only a few times. The chain carries TRBV5-1 and TRBJ2-7; 8 bases map to TRBD1. The CDR3 runs 13 residues. Trimming cost V 4 bases and J 2 bases; bases outside gene matches: 2. Germline CDR1 reads SGHRS; CDR2 reads YFSETQ. CDR3 protein: CASSPDRAYEQYF. The CDR3 coding sequence is TGCGCCAGCAGCCCGGACAGGGCCTACGAGCAGTACTTC.

This chain connects TRBV2 to TRBJ2-1; possible D gene TRBD1, 5 bases. Trimming shortened V by 5 bases and J by 1 base, and 9 bases separated the two germline ends. Germline V gene data show CDR1 as SNHLY and CDR2 as FYNNEI. The CDR3 runs 14 residues. The CDR3 DNA follows: TGTGCCAGCAGTTCATGGACATCCTACAATGAGCAGTTCTTC. Its protein product is CASSSWTSYNEQFF.

The genes are TRBV10-3 and TRBJ2-3; tentative D call: TRBD2 (5 bases). The V gene's germline CDR1 is ENHRY and CDR2 SYGVKD. V lost 5 bases to trimming and J lost 3 bases, with 12 bases between them. The CDR3 loop spans 14 amino acids. The CDR3 nucleotides are TGTGCCATCAGTAGTCGGGGAGTGACAGATACGCAGTATTTT. It is translated as CAISSRGVTDTQYF.

This clone was counted a few times. J is TRBJ1-5 and V is TRBV27, with TRBD1 matching over 8 bases. Germline V gene lookup returns CDR1 MNHEY and CDR2 SMNVEV (reference sequence). The CDR3 runs to 14 residues. J lost 7 bases, V lost 3 bases, and 5 bases had no gene match. CDR3: CASSFLDRGQPQHF. CDR3 DNA sequence: TGTGCCAGCAGTTTCCTCGACAGGGGACAGCCCCAGCATTTT.

The chain combines TRBV7-2 with TRBJ2-6; D remains ambiguous. V lost 1 base and J 0 bases, leaving 10 bases between the germline ends. CDR1 is SGHTA, CDR2 FQGNSA, per germline. The CDR3 runs 17 residues. CDR3 DNA: TGTGCCAGCAGCTTAGGCGTCGGTAGCTCTGGGGCCAACGTCCTGACTTTC. Translated, it gives CASSLGVGSSGANVLTF. The full variable domain, its missing parts supplied by reference TRBV7-2 and TRBJ2-6, is GAGVSQSPSNKVTEKGKDVELRCDPISGHTALYWYRQSLGQGLEFLIYFQGNSAPDKSGLPSDRFSAERTGGSVSTLTIQRTQQEDSAVYLCASSLGVGSSGANVLTFGAGSRLTVL.

The genes are TRBV7-8 and TRBJ2-1; D possibly corresponds to TRBD2 (6 bases). The V end was cut by 5 bases, the J end by 5 bases, with 19 bases between. CDR1 and CDR2 (germline): SGHVS, FQNEAQ. The CDR3 spans 16 residues. The CDR3 bases are TGTGCCAGCAGCCCCCCCGGGCGGGGAATCCACAATGAGCAGTTCTTC. Amino acids: CASSPPGRGIHNEQFF.

J is TRBJ2-2 and V is TRBV5-1; 7 nucleotides match TRBD1. The ends lost 0 bases at V and 1 base at J; junction bases unmatched: 0. The CDR3 sequence is 15 residues long. In germline, CDR1 is SGHRS, CDR2 YFSETQ. CDR3 loop: CASSLDRGNTGELFF. The CDR3 coding sequence is TGCGCCAGCAGCTTGGACAGGGGGAACACCGGGGAGCTGTTTTTT.

The genes are TRBV14 and TRBJ1-1; D ambiguous. The germline V gene has CDR1 SGHDN and CDR2 FVKESK. This CDR3 is 14 amino acids long. With 0 bases removed from V and 0 bases from J, the gap between germline ends came to 5 bases. The CDR3 DNA follows: TGTGCCAGCAGCCAAGATATCGTGAACACTGAAGCTTTCTTT. It specifies CASSQDIVNTEAFF.

The chain employs TRBV5-1 and TRBJ2-5; 7 bases agree with TRBD2. Germline assignment: CDR1 SGHRS and CDR2 YFSETQ. V was pared by 4 bases and J by 1 base, with 7 bases of the junction left unmatched. This CDR3 has 15 amino acids. Written as DNA, the CDR3 is TGCGCCAGCAGCCCGTGGACTAGTGCCCAAGAGACCCAGTACTTC. Residues: CASSPWTSAQETQYF.

V gene TRBV19 combines with J gene TRBJ2-1, with TRBD2 as a possible D gene (6 bases). The V gene lost 9 bases and the J gene lost 10 bases, with 19 bases spanning the gap. The CDR3 is made up of 13 amino acids. Germline V gives CDR1 LNHDA, CDR2 SQIVND (reference sequence). The CDR3 coding sequence is TGTGCCAGCGCGGGTGGGGGGTTGGAGGAGCAGTTCTTC. It translates to CASAGGGLEEQFF.

This chain uses TRBV28 with TRBJ1-4, with TRBD1 matching over 7 bases. The CDR3 runs 14 residues. V gave up 4 bases and J gave up 2 bases; unmatched junction bases: 1. Germline V lookup: CDR1 MDHEN, CDR2 SYDVKM. For the CDR3, the DNA is TGTGCCAGCAGTTGGGGACAGACTAATGAAAAACTGTTTTTT. Translated, it gives CASSWGQTNEKLFF. The full variable domain, completed using reference TRBV28 and TRBJ1-4, is DVKVTQSSRYLVKRTGEKVFLECVQDMDHENMFWYRQDPGLGLRLIYFSYDVKMKEKGDIPEGYSVSREKKERFSLILESASTNQTSMYLCASSWGQTNEKLFFGSGTQLSVL.

The chain recombines TRBV7-9 with TRBJ2-5; D remains unclear. V lost 4 bases and J 1 base, leaving 13 bases between the germline ends. The CDR3 has 15 residues. The germline CDR1 and CDR2 sequences are SEHNR and FQNEAQ (reference sequence). As DNA, the CDR3 is TGTGCCAGCAGCTCCCGACGGGTAGTCCAAGAGACCCAGTACTTC. Amino acid sequence: CASSSRRVVQETQYF. The full variable domain, its missing parts supplied by reference TRBV7-9 and TRBJ2-5, is DTGVSQNPRHKITKRGQNVTFRCDPISEHNRLYWYRQTLGQGPEFLTYFQNEAQLEKSRLLSDRFSAERPKGSFSTLEIQRTEQGDSAMYLCASSSRRVVQETQYFGPGTRLLVL.

This chain joins TRBV7-2 and TRBJ2-3; TRBD1 might be the D (5 bases). Germline V gives CDR1 SGHTA, CDR2 FQGNSA. The CDR3 is 16 residues long. V lost 1 base and J lost 2, with 13 bases in between. The CDR3: CASSLEGRAVTDTQYF. The DNA of the CDR3 is TGTGCCAGCAGCTTAGAAGGCAGGGCCGTCACAGATACGCAGTATTTT. The variable domain in full, with the rest retrieved from reference TRBV7-2 and TRBJ2-3, is GAGVSQSPSNKVTEKGKDVELRCDPISGHTALYWYRQSLGQGLEFLIYFQGNSAPDKSGLPSDRFSAERTGGSVSTLTIQRTQQEDSAVYLCASSLEGRAVTDTQYFGPGTRLTVL.

CDR3 sequence (DNA): TGCGCCAGCAGTTTCACCATAGGACAGTACAATGAGCAGTTCTTC. It is translated as CASSFTIGQYNEQFF. The gene calls are TRBV4-3 and TRBJ2-1; D perhaps matches TRBD1 (6 bases). Trimming took off 6 bases at V and 4 bases at J, with 16 bases between the two ends. This CDR3 spans 15 amino acids. The V gene's germline CDR1 is LGHNA and CDR2 YSLEER.

This sequence joins TRBV7-3 and TRBJ2-7; D possibly corresponds to TRBD1 (5 bases). The V end was cut by 2 bases, the J end by 7 bases, with 12 bases between. This CDR3 is 13 amino acids long. Germline V gene sequence: CDR1 SGHTA, CDR2 FQGTGA. CDR3 in DNA: TGTGCCAGCAGCTTAGGGGCAGGGCTTGAGCAGTACTTC. Its translation is CASSLGAGLEQYF.

The DNA of the CDR3 is TGTGCCAGCACCCACAGGCAGGGAGGCGGAAACACCATATATTTT. Its protein product is CASTHRQGGGNTIYF. This chain uses TRBV6-5 with TRBJ1-3; tentatively, D is TRBD1 (5 bases). Trimming left V 7 bases short and J 4 bases short, with 17 bases between. The CDR3 runs 15 residues. CDR1 and CDR2 (germline): MNHEY, SVGAGI.

This chain links TRBV7-2 with TRBJ1-2, with TRBD1 as a possible D gene (5 bases). Trimming pared 2 bases from V and 4 bases from J, leaving 14 bases between. Looked up from germline, CDR1 is SGHTA and CDR2 is FQGNSA. The CDR3 is 15 residues long. As DNA, the CDR3 is TGTGCCAGCAGCTTATTAAGCTGGGACGCCTATGGCTACACCTTC. Protein product: CASSLLSWDAYGYTF.

The chain joins TRBV2 to TRBJ2-3; TRBD2 aligns across 8 bases. This CDR3 has 16 residues. Trimming cost V 6 bases and J 2 bases; bases outside gene matches: 10. Germline V gene lookup returns CDR1 SNHLY and CDR2 FYNNEI. The CDR3: CASSFAGRADTDTQYF. In nucleotides, the CDR3 is TGTGCCAGCAGCTTTGCCGGGAGGGCGGACACAGATACGCAGTATTTT. Full variable domain (outside the CDR3, taken from reference TRBV2 and TRBJ2-3): EPEVTQTPSHQVTQMGQEVILRCVPISNHLYFYWYRQILGQKVEFLVSFYNNEISEKSEIFDDQFSVERPDGSNFTLKIRSTKLEDSAMYFCASSFAGRADTDTQYFGPGTRLTVL.

The chain carries TRBV4-2 and TRBJ1-5; 7 nucleotides align to TRBD1. With V trimmed by 5 bases and J by 4 bases, 5 bases remained unmatched. This CDR3 contains 14 residues. The V gene's germline CDR1 is LGHNA and CDR2 YNFKEQ. The CDR3 coding sequence is TGTGCCAGCAGCGAGGAACAGGGGAATCAGCCCCAGCATTTT. Protein: CASSEEQGNQPQHF.

V gene TRBV11-1 combines with J gene TRBJ2-1; 11 bases agree with TRBD1. The CDR3 has 14 amino acids. CDR1 and CDR2 from the germline V gene are SGHAT and FQDESV (reference sequence). The V and J ends lost 5 bases and 10 bases, in that order; junction bases with no gene match: 7. The CDR3 DNA reads as TGTGCCAGCAGCGAGGACAGGGGGCGCCGGGAGCAGTTCTTC. It translates to CASSEDRGRREQFF.

The chain is built from TRBV14 and TRBJ2-3, with D unclear. The CDR3 consists of 17 residues. Trimming took off 0 bases at V and 0 bases at J, with 13 bases between the two ends. Per the germline V gene, CDR1 is SGHDN and CDR2 is FVKESK. The CDR3 region is CASSQDYWAGSTDTQYF. The CDR3 coding sequence is TGTGCCAGCAGCCAAGATTATTGGGCAGGAAGCACAGATACGCAGTATTTT.

The chain employs TRBV5-1 and TRBJ2-5; 12 positions match TRBD2. The length of the CDR3 is 17 residues. Germline V gives CDR1 SGHRS, CDR2 YFSETQ. V lost 4 bases, J lost 4 bases, and 11 bases stayed unmatched. DNA of the CDR3: TGCGCCAGCAGCCTCCCTAGCGGGGGGGCCTGGGGAGAGACCCAGTACTTC. It codes for CASSLPSGGAWGETQYF.

This clone was detected once. The chain employs TRBV29-1 and TRBJ1-2; D is ambiguous. V was shortened by 0 bases and J by 7 bases, with 12 bases between the two germline ends. The CDR3 is 13 residues long. In germline, CDR1 is SQVTM, CDR2 ANQGSEA. DNA for the CDR3: TGCAGCGTTGAAGAAATTTGGGGTGTTGGCTACACCTTC. Protein product: CSVEEIWGVGYTF.

The genes are TRBV6-6 and TRBJ2-7; 8 bases map to TRBD2. Trimming cost V 1 base and J 3 bases; bases outside gene matches: 5. This CDR3 has 15 residues. The V gene's germline CDR1 is MNHNY and CDR2 SVGAGI (reference sequence). CDR3 coding DNA: TGTGCCAGCAGTTACTGGCCCCGGGGGGGCTACGAGCAGTACTTC. Amino acid sequence: CASSYWPRGGYEQYF.

This sequence joins TRBV5-6 and TRBJ2-5; tentative D call: TRBD2 (5 bases). The last part of the DNA fits TRBJ2-7 better; the J call may be wrong. Germline V lookup: CDR1 SGHDT, CDR2 YYEEEE. The CDR3 is made up of 14 amino acids. This CDR3 is CASSLRRFSYEQYF. As DNA, the CDR3 is TGTGCCAGCAGCTTGCGGAGGTTCTCCTACGAGCAGTACTTC.

The CDR3 nucleotides are TGTGCCAGCAGTTCCGAGCGGGGGGAAGCCTACAATGAGCAGTTCTTC. Translated: CASSSERGEAYNEQFF. This chain links TRBV6-5 with TRBJ2-1; 9 bases fit TRBD2. CDR3 length equals 16 residues. The V and J ends lost 4 bases and 2 bases, in that order; junction bases with no gene match: 6. Germline CDR1 MNHEY, CDR2 SVGAGI.

The genes are TRBV11-2 and TRBJ2-1; 8 nucleotides match TRBD2. CDR3 length equals 16 residues. Germline V gives CDR1 SGHAT, CDR2 FQNNGV. The ends lost 10 bases at V and 8 bases at J; junction bases unmatched: 19. CDR3 nucleotides: TGTGCCACTTCGACCCTGGCCGGGACTAGGGTGTATGAGCAGTTCTTC. As protein: CATSTLAGTRVYEQFF.